The 19 T cell receptor beta chains listed next were all sequenced from one sample in a study of blood T cell repertoires in COVID-19. Libraries were prepared by immunoSEQ multiplex PCR; TCRdb keeps only in-frame clonotypes and omits some of them. The table lists about 50,000 clones, 85% of them singletons. Input material: peripheral blood. The source is a woman aged 60-75 years with acute or convalescent COVID-19.

The chain has TRBV2 and TRBJ1-1; TRBD1 is a possible D gene (5 bases). V was cut by 3 bases and J by 1 base, with 9 bases left in between. Germline V gene sequence: CDR1 SNHLY, CDR2 FYNNEI. CDR3 size: 14 residues. The CDR3 nucleotides read TGTGCCAGCAGTGACCCAGGGTGGAACACTGAAGCTTTCTTT. Protein sequence: CASSDPGWNTEAFF.

The chain's CDR3 is CASSVGLAKSTQYF. CDR3 nucleotides: TGTGCCAGCAGCGTAGGTCTAGCGAAATCTACGCAGTATTTT. The chain uses TRBV9 and TRBJ2-3, with D maybe TRBD2 (6 bases). Trimming shortened V by 0 bases and J by 8 bases, and 13 bases separated the two germline ends. This CDR3 comprises 14 residues. The germline gives CDR1 SGDLS, CDR2 YYNGEE.

This clone was counted a single time. The rearrangement joins TRBV15 to TRBJ1-3, with D possibly being TRBD1 (6 bases). V was cut by 0 bases and J by 8 bases, with 14 bases left in between. This CDR3 has 15 amino acids. CDR1 LNHNV and CDR2 YYDKDF come from the germline V gene (reference sequence). The CDR3 loop reads CATSRDQGPRDTIYF. CDR3 coding DNA: TGTGCCACCAGCAGAGACCAGGGGCCAAGGGACACCATATATTTT.

The J gene is TRBJ2-3, the V gene TRBV19; maybe TRBD1 (5 bases). The CDR3 runs 15 residues. V lost 1 base to trimming and J lost 6 bases, with 14 bases between them. CDR1 is LNHDA, CDR2 SQIVND, per germline (reference sequence). CDR3 residues: CASSIVGVSEDTQYF. In DNA, the CDR3 is TGTGCCAGTAGTATAGTAGGGGTGTCGGAGGATACGCAGTATTTT.

This clone was detected only a few times. This chain connects TRBV19 to TRBJ1-4; 11 nucleotides match TRBD1. Germline loops: CDR1 LNHDA, CDR2 SQIVND (reference sequence). CDR3 length: 14 amino acids. V was clipped by 7 bases and J by 7 bases; unmatched bases: 5. CDR3 loop: CASTRTGGVEKLFF. CDR3 DNA: TGTGCCAGTACCAGGACAGGGGGCGTTGAAAAACTGTTTTTT.

The chain couples TRBV27 to TRBJ1-6; no definite D call. The V end lost 2 bases, the J end lost 5 bases, and 7 bases lay between the germline ends. The CDR3 has 14 residues. Germline V CDR1 and CDR2: MNHEY, SMNVEV (reference sequence). Written as DNA, the CDR3 is TGTGCCAGCAGTTTAAACTCGAATAATTCACCCCTCCACTTT. Amino acid sequence: CASSLNSNNSPLHF.

V and J are TRBV6-5 and TRBJ1-2; D is uncertain. Germline lookup yields CDR1 MNHEY and CDR2 SVGAGI. Between the trimmed V and J ends, which lost 7 bases and 2 bases, there was a span of 17 bases. CDR3 length equals 15 residues. The CDR3 sequence is CASTRPGSPNYGYTF. The CDR3 DNA follows: TGTGCCAGCACCCGCCCAGGTAGTCCCAACTATGGCTACACCTTC.

V and J are TRBV2 and TRBJ2-5; 7 nucleotides agree with TRBD1. The CDR3 covers 13 residues. Trimming at V came to 5 bases and at J to 4 bases, leaving 4 bases not matched to a gene. The germline V gene encodes CDR1 SNHLY and CDR2 FYNNEI. CDR3 sequence reads: CASSLNRGETQYF. In nucleotides, the CDR3 is TGTGCCAGCAGTTTGAACAGGGGAGAGACCCAGTACTTC.

This rearrangement joins TRBV30 to TRBJ2-7; 9 bases agree with TRBD1. There are 14 residues in the CDR3. V lost 4 bases and J lost 1; bases outside the gene matches: 5. Germline loops: CDR1 GTSNPN, CDR2 SVGIG (reference sequence). The CDR3 DNA reads as TGTGCCTGGATGGACAGGGGATTATCCTACGAGCAGTACTTC. This translates into CAWMDRGLSYEQYF.

The chain uses TRBV5-1 and TRBJ2-7; D is ambiguous. The CDR3 is made up of 13 amino acids. Trimming took 0 bases from V and 3 from J, leaving 7 bases between them. Germline CDR1 is SGHRS and CDR2 is YFSETQ. The CDR3 loop reads CASSLGSNYEQYF. CDR3 bases: TGCGCCAGCAGCTTGGGTTCTAACTACGAGCAGTACTTC.

The genes are TRBV2 and TRBJ2-5; a possible D gene is TRBD2 (6 bases). Trimming shortened V by 8 bases and J by 4 bases, and 17 bases separated the two germline ends. CDR1 SNHLY and CDR2 FYNNEI come from the germline V gene. This CDR3 has 14 residues. The CDR3 coding sequence is TGTGCCAGCGAAAAGCGGGCGGGGCGAGAGACCCAGTACTTC. The encoded protein is CASEKRAGRETQYF.

The CDR3 nucleotides are TGTGCCAGCAGCCAAGCGGTAGGACTAGCCCACCTTAATGAGCAGTTCTTC. This encodes CASSQAVGLAHLNEQFF. V usage is TRBV7-3 and J usage is TRBJ2-1, with 8 positions matching TRBD2. The junction had 16 bases not matched to a gene; V was cut back by 5 bases and J by 7 bases. Germline V gene lookup returns CDR1 SGHTA and CDR2 FQGTGA. The CDR3 contains 17 residues.

This clone has just a few counts. The V and J genes are TRBV7-9 and TRBJ1-1; D gene unclear. V was shortened by 0 bases and J by 7 bases, with 9 bases between the two germline ends. From germline, CDR1 is SEHNR and CDR2 FQNEAQ (reference sequence). CDR3 length: 13 amino acids. The CDR3: CASSLAAQDEAFF. The CDR3 DNA sequence: TGTGCCAGCAGCTTAGCGGCCCAGGATGAAGCTTTCTTT.

The rearrangement uses TRBV19 and TRBJ2-4, with no clear D. Germline CDR1 reads LNHDA; CDR2 reads SQIVND (reference sequence). The V end was cut by 1 base, the J end by 1 base, with 11 bases between. The CDR3 extends over 16 amino acids. DNA of the CDR3: TGTGCCAGTAGTATAGCCCTATACGGGGCCAAAAACATTCAGTACTTC. As protein: CASSIALYGAKNIQYF.

This chain links TRBV11-2 with TRBJ2-5; maybe TRBD2 (6 bases). Germline CDR1 is SGHAT and CDR2 is FQNNGV. This CDR3 region has 14 residues. Trimming left V 4 bases short and J 2 bases short, with 11 bases between. The CDR3 protein is CASSSLGGQETQYF. CDR3 DNA: TGTGCCAGCAGCTCGCTTGGAGGGCAAGAGACCCAGTACTTC.

The CDR3 nucleotides are TGTGCCAGCAGCTCGGAACAGGCGGAAGGCTACACCTTC. As protein: CASSSEQAEGYTF. The chain links TRBV5-6 to TRBJ1-2; maybe TRBD1 (5 bases). There are 13 residues in the CDR3. Trimming shortened V by 3 bases and J by 8 bases, and 14 bases separated the two germline ends. Germline lookup yields CDR1 SGHDT and CDR2 YYEEEE.

The V gene is TRBV5-1, the J gene TRBJ2-2; D gene unclear. The CDR3 has 14 amino acids. Trimming pared 0 bases from V and 3 bases from J, leaving 6 bases between. Germline V CDR1 and CDR2: SGHRS, YFSETQ. The CDR3 DNA is TGCGCCAGCAGCTTGGTAGCCGACACCGGGGAGCTGTTTTTT. Protein: CASSLVADTGELFF.

CDR3 region: CATSRDAGTSILNEQFF. Written as DNA, the CDR3 is TGTGCCACCAGCAGAGACGCCGGGACTAGCATATTGAATGAGCAGTTCTTC. V and J are TRBV15 and TRBJ2-1, with TRBD2 identical over 9 bases. V was pared by 0 bases and J by 7 bases, with 10 bases of the junction left unmatched. Germline loops: CDR1 LNHNV, CDR2 YYDKDF (reference sequence). The CDR3 has 17 residues.

The J gene is TRBJ2-2, the V gene TRBV29-1; 9 bases agree with TRBD2. The germline V gene has CDR1 SQVTM and CDR2 ANQGSEA. The CDR3 extends over 16 amino acids. The junction had 7 bases not matched to a gene; V was cut back by 5 bases and J by 0 bases. CDR3 DNA: TGCAGCGTTACCCCTAGCGGGGCGTCGAACACCGGGGAGCTGTTTTTT. It encodes CSVTPSGASNTGELFF.